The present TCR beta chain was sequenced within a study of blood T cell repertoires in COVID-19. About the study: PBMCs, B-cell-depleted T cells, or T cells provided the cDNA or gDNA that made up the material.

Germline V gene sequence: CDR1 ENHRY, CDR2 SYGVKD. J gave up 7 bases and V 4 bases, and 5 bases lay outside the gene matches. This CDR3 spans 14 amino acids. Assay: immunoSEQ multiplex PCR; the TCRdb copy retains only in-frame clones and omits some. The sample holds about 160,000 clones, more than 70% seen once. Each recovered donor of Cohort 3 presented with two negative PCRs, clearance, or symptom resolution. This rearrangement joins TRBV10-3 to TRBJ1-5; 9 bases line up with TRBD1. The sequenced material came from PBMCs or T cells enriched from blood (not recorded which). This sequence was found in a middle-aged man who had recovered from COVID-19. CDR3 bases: TGTGCCATCAGTGGGACAGGGGAGGAGCAGCCCCAGCATTTT. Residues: CAISGTGEEQPQHF.